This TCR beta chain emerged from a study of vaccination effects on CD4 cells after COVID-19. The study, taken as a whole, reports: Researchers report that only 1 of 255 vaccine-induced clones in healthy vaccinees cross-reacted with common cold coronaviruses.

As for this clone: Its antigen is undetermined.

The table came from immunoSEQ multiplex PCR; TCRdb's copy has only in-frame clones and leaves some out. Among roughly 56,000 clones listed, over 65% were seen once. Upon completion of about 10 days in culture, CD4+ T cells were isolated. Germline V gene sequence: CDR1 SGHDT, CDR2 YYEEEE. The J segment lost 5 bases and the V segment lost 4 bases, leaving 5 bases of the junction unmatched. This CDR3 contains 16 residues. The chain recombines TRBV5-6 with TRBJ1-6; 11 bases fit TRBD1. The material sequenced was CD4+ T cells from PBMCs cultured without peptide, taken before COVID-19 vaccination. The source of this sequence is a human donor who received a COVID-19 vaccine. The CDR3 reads CASSRDRGRDNSPLHF. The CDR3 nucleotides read TGTGCCAGCAGCCGGGACAGGGGGAGAGATAATTCACCCCTCCACTTT.